Given below is one T cell receptor beta chain in context. No antigen is known for it. The V gene's germline CDR1 is MNHEY and CDR2 SVGAGI. The CDR3 is 13 amino acids. The ends were cut back, 0 bases at V and 8 bases at J, with 10 bases in the middle. This sample stems from a study of cytomegalovirus exposure and HLA in healthy donors. Study findings and constraints: TCR beta V- and J-gene trimming, according to a later analysis, was linked to a missense DCLRE1C variant.

Use of 60 Vbeta and 13 Jbeta primers characterized the PCR. Produced via immunoSEQ multiplex PCR; TCRdb's table is partial and in-frame only. Among approximately 87,000 clones listed, about 76% were seen once. The V call is TRBV6-5, the J call TRBJ1-2, with D uncertain. This TCR was sampled from a woman in her 70s in good health and CMV-seropositive. Sequencing was performed on PBMCs. The CDR3 loop is CASSYSGGGGYTF. CDR3 bases: TGTGCCAGCAGTTACTCGGGTGGAGGGGGCTACACCTTC.